The sequence of this T cell receptor (beta chain) was determined in a study of cytomegalovirus exposure and HLA in healthy donors. General observations from the study: Common viral pathogens seemed, in a later analysis, to connect with several of the most significant clusters.

PCR primers comprised 60 Vbeta and 13 Jbeta primers. The table came from immunoSEQ multiplex PCR; TCRdb's copy has only in-frame clones and leaves some out. Of over 100,000 clones listed, roughly 71% are singletons. Germline V CDR1 and CDR2: SGHRS, YFSETQ. Trimming took 3 bases from V and 0 from J, leaving 13 bases between them. The CDR3 runs to 15 residues. In the case of this clone: Antigen: not known.

The J gene is TRBJ2-7, the V gene TRBV5-1, with TRBD1 as a possible D gene (6 bases). This TCR came from a woman aged 40 to 50 in good health and CMV-seronegative. Sequenced sample: PBMCs. CDR3 region: CASSWTALSSYEQYF. Here the CDR3 DNA reads TGCGCCAGCAGCTGGACAGCCCTCAGCTCCTACGAGCAGTACTTC.